A selection of T cell receptor beta chains follows, all from one sample in a study of cytomegalovirus exposure and HLA in healthy donors. Assay: immunoSEQ multiplex PCR; the TCRdb copy retains only in-frame clones and omits some. Among 110,000 to 150,000 clones, over 70% were seen once, and the ten largest hold 6.8%. Sequencing used PBMCs. The source is a man between 40 and 49 years old in good health and CMV-seropositive. The CDR3 runs from the conserved cysteine through the conserved F or W. D genes are given only for firm matches. Size values are once, few and many counts, or a class for expanded clones, and some rows have none.

D	V	J	size	CDR3	DNA
TRBD1	TRBV5-4	TRBJ1-3	.	CASSSGTGNPGNTIYF	TGTGCCAGCAGTTCCGGGACAGGGAACCCTGGAAACACCATATATTTT
TRBD2	TRBV4-3	TRBJ2-7	.	CASSPRLAKEQYF	TGCGCCAGCAGCCCCAGACTAGCGAAGGAGCAGTACTTC
.	TRBV6-5	TRBJ2-2	few	CASSYYRANTGELFF	TGTGCCAGCAGTTATTACAGGGCTAACACCGGGGAGCTGTTTTTT
TRBD1	TRBV28	TRBJ2-7	.	CASSFRDRAYEQYF	TGTGCCAGCAGTTTCAGGGACAGGGCCTACGAGCAGTACTTC
TRBD1	TRBV28	TRBJ2-7	.	CASRVYRGRYEQYF	TGTGCCAGCAGGGTTTACAGGGGCCGCTACGAGCAGTACTTC
TRBD1	TRBV9	TRBJ1-5	few	CASSPGQGTNQPQHF	TGTGCCAGCAGCCCCGGACAGGGTACCAATCAGCCCCAGCATTTT
TRBD2	TRBV9	TRBJ2-3	.	CASSRPSGRALDTQYF	TGTGCCAGCAGCAGGCCTAGCGGGAGGGCCCTAGATACGCAGTATTTT
.	TRBV5-1	TRBJ1-3	.	CASSLDGQIGSGNTIYF	TGCGCCAGCAGCTTGGATGGACAGATTGGGTCTGGAAACACCATATATTTT
.	TRBV6-6	TRBJ1-2	.	CASSYGEGALNYGYTF	TGTGCCAGCAGTTACGGGGAAGGGGCCCTAAACTATGGCTACACCTTC
.	TRBV5-1	TRBJ1-4	few	CASSLGDLWTNEKLFF	TGCGCCAGCAGCCTTGGAGATCTATGGACTAATGAAAAACTGTTTTTT
TRBD1	TRBV28	TRBJ1-2	.	CASISAGTGRRSYGYTF	TGTGCCAGCATCTCCGCCGGGACAGGTCGGCGGAGCTATGGCTACACCTTC
.	TRBV21-1	TRBJ1-3	.	CASSRRGVSGNTIYF	TGTGCCAGCAGCAGGCGGGGGGTCTCTGGAAACACCATATATTTT
.	TRBV7-2	TRBJ1-1	.	CASSLRGRGTEAFF	TGTGCCAGCAGCTTACGGGGGAGAGGCACTGAAGCTTTCTTT
TRBD1	TRBV6-5	TRBJ1-2	.	CASRRLGDRGVGYTF	TGTGCCAGCAGGCGTCTTGGGGACAGGGGTGTCGGCTACACCTTC
TRBD1	TRBV29-1	TRBJ1-2	.	CSVSQGASGYTF	TGCAGCGTTTCCCAGGGGGCCTCTGGCTACACCTTC
TRBD2	TRBV5-1	TRBJ2-7	.	CASTNRASGGYEQYF	TGCGCCAGCACCAACAGGGCTAGCGGGGGCTACGAGCAGTACTTC
.	TRBV19	TRBJ1-2	once	CASSRKSGGYTF	TGTGCCAGTAGTCGAAAGAGCGGAGGCTACACCTTC
TRBD1	TRBV5-1	TRBJ1-1	.	CASSAGQLNTEAFF	TGCGCCAGCAGCGCGGGACAGCTGAACACTGAAGCTTTCTTT
TRBD1	TRBV7-2	TRBJ1-1	.	CASRPTGAAGPGTEAFF	TGTGCCAGCAGACCTACAGGGGCCGCCGGTCCGGGCACTGAAGCTTTCTTT
TRBD1	TRBV28	TRBJ2-1	.	CASGWTGVGEQFF	TGTGCCAGCGGATGGACAGGCGTCGGTGAGCAGTTCTTC
.	TRBV5-6	TRBJ2-7	.	CASSLGRQATREQYF	TGTGCCAGCAGCTTGGGTAGACAGGCAACAAGGGAGCAGTACTTC
TRBD2	TRBV19	TRBJ2-1	.	CASSIGLAGGPYNEQFF	TGTGCCAGTAGTATCGGTCTAGCGGGGGGGCCCTACAATGAGCAGTTCTTC
.	TRBV6-1	TRBJ1-1	.	CASSEYRTGNTEAFF	TGTGCCAGCAGTGAATACCGAACAGGGAACACTGAAGCTTTCTTT
TRBD2	TRBV2	TRBJ2-5	.	CASSETLLAGAAQYF	TGTGCCAGCAGTGAGACGTTACTAGCGGGGGCGGCCCAGTACTTC
TRBD1	TRBV5-1	TRBJ1-1	.	CASSFGWTGGAFF	TGCGCCAGCAGCTTTGGATGGACAGGGGGAGCTTTCTTT
.	TRBV6-5	TRBJ1-2	.	CASSSAGYMGSNTF	TGTGCCAGCAGCTCAGCGGGGTACATGGGAAGCAACACCTTC
.	TRBV18	TRBJ2-7	.	CASSPDSGPYEQYF	TGTGCCAGCTCACCAGACAGCGGGCCCTACGAGCAGTACTTC
.	TRBV7-8	TRBJ2-1	.	CASRNTGRYNEQFF	TGTGCCAGCAGAAATACAGGGCGCTACAATGAGCAGTTCTTC
.	TRBV27	TRBJ2-5	few	CASSLSFQGTQYF	TGTGCCAGCAGTTTATCGTTTCAGGGGACCCAGTACTTC
.	TRBV19	TRBJ1-5	.	CASNQGRNSNQPQHF	TGTGCCAGTAACCAGGGAAGAAATAGCAATCAGCCCCAGCATTTT
.	TRBV30	TRBJ1-5	.	CAWSVQGRGSNQPQHF	TGTGCCTGGAGTGTACAGGGCAGAGGAAGCAATCAGCCCCAGCATTTT
.	TRBV12-2	TRBJ2-3	.	CASRLSGTSGVLVGTDTQYF	TGTGCAAGTCGCTTATCCGGGACTAGCGGGGTGCTTGTCGGCACAGATACGCAGTATTTT
TRBD1	TRBV27	TRBJ1-5	few	CASSLTGTGGLQPQHF	TGTGCCAGCAGTTTAACCGGGACAGGGGGCCTTCAGCCCCAGCATTTT
TRBD2	TRBV9	TRBJ2-7	few	CASSPRGGSPGYEQYF	TGTGCCAGCAGCCCGAGGGGAGGGAGCCCGGGGTACGAGCAGTACTTC
.	TRBV4-2	TRBJ1-1	.	CASSPPGVGGTEAFF	TGTGCCAGCAGCCCACCGGGTGTAGGGGGCACTGAAGCTTTCTTT
TRBD1	TRBV5-1	TRBJ2-1	.	CASSLMGDRLNEQFF	TGCGCCAGCAGCTTGATGGGGGACAGGCTCAATGAGCAGTTCTTC
.	TRBV7-8	TRBJ2-7	once	CASSLVQLSYEQYF	TGTGCCAGCAGCTTAGTCCAGTTGTCCTACGAGCAGTACTTC
.	TRBV27	TRBJ1-2	.	CASSSRGGLRGYTF	TGTGCCAGCAGTTCTAGGGGGGGGCTTAGGGGCTACACCTTC
TRBD1	TRBV28	TRBJ1-5	.	CASSFRGTGFHQPQHF	TGTGCCAGCAGTTTTAGGGGGACAGGGTTTCATCAGCCCCAGCATTTT
.	TRBV19	TRBJ1-2	.	CASRARGTHGYTF	TGTGCCAGTAGGGCCCGAGGTACACATGGCTACACCTTC
.	TRBV5-4	TRBJ2-1	once	CASSFGGLSSYNEQFF	TGTGCCAGCAGCTTCGGAGGCCTCAGCTCCTACAATGAGCAGTTCTTC
TRBD1	TRBV6-5	TRBJ2-7	.	CASSRDSLGEQYF	TGTGCCAGCAGTAGGGACAGCCTCGGCGAGCAGTACTTC
TRBD1	TRBV5-1	TRBJ2-1	.	CASSLRGTGSYNEQFF	TGCGCCAGCAGCTTGAGGGGGACAGGGTCCTACAATGAGCAGTTCTTC
TRBD1	TRBV5-1	TRBJ2-7	.	CASSSDRVERRVEQYF	TGCGCCAGCAGTTCGGACAGGGTGGAACGTCGGGTCGAGCAGTACTTC
TRBD1	TRBV5-6	TRBJ1-2	.	CASSLIRTGGKDYGYTF	TGTGCCAGCAGCTTGATACGGACAGGGGGAAAGGACTATGGCTACACCTTC
.	TRBV4-2	TRBJ2-1	once	CASSQEGGVGEQFF	TGTGCCAGCAGCCAAGAAGGGGGAGTGGGTGAGCAGTTCTTC